A selection of T cell receptor beta chains follows, all from one sample in a study of blood T cells in healthy people across ages. In TCRdb, the 5' RACE reads were re-called with MiXCR into one record per CDR3 protein. Of about 1.7 million distinct CDR3 sequences listed, 25% to 30% are singletons. The sequenced material came from blood. The origin of the receptors is a woman between 25 and 40 years old in good health. Each CDR3 is given with its conserved first and last residue. The D gene is left open where the match is weak. A clone size is listed for some rows: how often the clone was seen (once, few, many), or a class if it is expanded.

d_call j_call v_call clone_size cdr3_aa cdr3_nt
NA TRBJ1-2 TRBV7-2 few CASSPPGVDYGYTF TGTGCCAGCAGCCCCCCGGGGGTTGACTATGGCTACACCTTC
TRBD1 TRBJ2-3 TRBV6-6 NA CASSYRTGPSSTDTQYF TGTGCCAGCAGTTACAGGACAGGCCCGTCGTCCACAGATACGCAGTATTTT
NA TRBJ2-1 TRBV10-3 many CAISGGGVDNEQFF TGTGCCATCAGTGGAGGGGGGGTAGACAATGAGCAGTTCTTC
NA TRBJ2-3 TRBV5-1 NA CASSFKPGASDTQYF TGCGCCAGCAGCTTCAAGCCAGGGGCGTCAGATACGCAGTATTTT
TRBD1 TRBJ1-5 TRBV6-2/TRBV6-3 few CASSSGGTGNQPQHF TGTGCCAGCAGCTCGGGCGGGACAGGAAATCAGCCCCAGCATTTT
NA TRBJ2-4 TRBV6-5 NA CASSYRDRNEQYF TGTGCCAGCAGTTACCGAGACAGGAATGAGCAGTACTTC
TRBD1 TRBJ2-7 TRBV27 NA CASRFTSTGLRYEQYF TGTGCCAGCAGGTTCACATCGACAGGGTTGAGGTACGAGCAGTACTTC
TRBD1 TRBJ2-7 TRBV29-1 NA CSVEQPGQGRYEQYF TGCAGCGTAGAACAACCGGGACAGGGGAGGTACGAGCAGTACTTC
NA TRBJ1-2 TRBV9 few CASSDRNVYGYTF TGTGCCAGCAGCGATAGAAATGTGTATGGCTACACCTTC
NA TRBJ1-2 TRBV4-1 NA CASSQVDNSYGYTF TGCGCCAGCAGCCAAGTCGACAATTCCTATGGCTACACCTTC
NA TRBJ1-2 TRBV4-3 few CASSQDKSDRSEGYTF TGCGCCAGCAGCCAAGACAAATCCGACAGGTCGGAGGGCTACACCTTC
NA TRBJ2-5 TRBV5-1 many CASSLGGGAPETQYF TGCGCCAGCAGCTTGGGCGGGGGCGCTCCGGAGACCCAGTACTTC
TRBD1 TRBJ1-4 TRBV4-2 many CASSQNLDRRAGGLFF TGTGCCAGCAGCCAAAACTTGGACAGGCGGGCCGGAGGGCTGTTTTTT
TRBD1 TRBJ2-1 TRBV6-6 NA CASSYSTGDNEQFF TGTGCCAGCAGTTACTCGACAGGGGACAATGAGCAGTTCTTC
NA TRBJ1-1 TRBV7-2 few CASRPRPDTEAFF TGTGCCAGCAGGCCAAGGCCGGACACTGAAGCTTTCTTT
TRBD1 TRBJ1-1 TRBV20-1 NA CSAEGQGDTEAFF TGCAGTGCGGAGGGACAGGGCGACACTGAAGCTTTCTTT
NA TRBJ2-1 TRBV7-2 NA CASSRDRDLSYNEQFF TGTGCCAGCAGCCGGGACCGGGACTTATCCTACAATGAGCAGTTCTTC
TRBD2 TRBJ2-7 TRBV5-1 NA CASSFVAGISYEQYF TGCGCCAGCAGCTTCGTAGCGGGGATCTCCTACGAGCAGTACTTC
NA TRBJ1-5 TRBV20-1 NA CSARVVNSNQPQHF TGCAGTGCTAGGGTCGTCAATAGCAATCAGCCCCAGCATTTT
NA TRBJ1-2 TRBV5-1 NA CASSGNSPQGYTF TGCGCCAGCAGCGGTAACAGCCCTCAGGGCTACACCTTC
TRBD1 TRBJ1-4 TRBV29-1 many CSVRIGTGKEKLFF TGCAGCGTACGAATCGGGACAGGGAAGGAAAAACTGTTTTTT
TRBD1 TRBJ1-2 TRBV11-2 few CASSLSFSRQGIGYTF TGTGCCAGCAGCTTATCATTTAGTCGACAGGGGATTGGCTACACCTTC
NA TRBJ1-5 TRBV6-5 many CASSFEGSQPQHF TGTGCCAGCTCCTTCGAGGGATCTCAGCCCCAGCATTTT
NA TRBJ2-7 TRBV27 NA CASSLRRVPSYEQYF TGTGCCAGCAGCCTTCGTCGCGTCCCCTCCTACGAGCAGTACTTC
NA TRBJ2-1 TRBV12-5 NA CASGLLQGYNEQFF TGTGCTAGTGGCCTCCTCCAGGGGTACAATGAGCAGTTCTTC
NA TRBJ2-7 TRBV7-8 few CASRKAGTGVVYEQYF TGTGCCAGCAGGAAAGCCGGGACTGGAGTGGTCTACGAGCAGTACTTC
NA TRBJ2-3 TRBV7-9 NA CASSFTGTADTRYF TGTGCCAGCAGCTTCACAGGGACGGCAGATACGCGGTATTTT
NA TRBJ2-2 TRBV20-1 NA CSATLSGASGELFF TGCAGTGCGACACTTAGTGGGGCGTCCGGGGAGCTGTTTTTT
TRBD1 TRBJ2-5 TRBV5-1 NA CASSWSPGQGAETQYF TGCGCCAGCAGCTGGTCCCCGGGACAGGGGGCGGAGACCCAGTACTTC
TRBD1 TRBJ1-6 TRBV18 NA CASSQGVSGSPLHF TGTGCCAGCTCGCAGGGGGTATCGGGTTCACCCCTCCACTTT
NA TRBJ2-5 TRBV7-2 NA CASRAGVQTQYF TGTGCCAGCAGGGCAGGAGTCCAGACCCAGTACTTC
NA TRBJ2-7 TRBV6-2/TRBV6-3 many CASSYSYGYEQYF TGTGCCAGCAGTTATTCTTATGGCTACGAGCAGTACTTC
NA TRBJ2-3 TRBV29-1 many CSVDLLGNTQYF TGCAGCGTTGACCTGCTCGGGAATACGCAGTATTTT
NA TRBJ2-7 TRBV6-1 few CASSITAGSSYEQYF TGTGCCAGCAGTATTACGGCAGGGAGCTCCTACGAGCAGTACTTC
TRBD1 TRBJ2-7 TRBV9 NA CASSASNRGGEQYF TGTGCCAGCAGCGCAAGTAACAGGGGTGGCGAGCAGTACTTC
NA TRBJ1-6 TRBV20-1 few CSAILDSGLNSPLHF TGCAGTGCTATCTTGGACAGCGGGCTTAATTCACCCCTCCACTTT
NA TRBJ1-3 TRBV7-2 NA CASSLGQGRNTIDF TGTGCCAGCAGCTTAGGTCAGGGGCGGAACACCATAGATTTT